This T cell receptor beta chain was captured by sequencing in a study of blood T cells in healthy people across ages (dated by TCRdb to about 2015). Regarding the study in general: In model experiments, template switching captured about one uniquely barcoded TCR beta cDNA molecule for every two T cells. Using deep sequencing normalized with unique cDNA molecular identifiers, the study measured how TCR beta repertoire diversity changes with age. To avoid experimental bias, donors of different ages were spread randomly across the sequencing lanes. The donors were split into four age groups: young (average around 17 years), middle-aged (about 40), aged (over 55) and long-lived (roughly 86). Two additional independent replicas of 1 million unique cDNA reads from the same blood draw were analyzed for two donors (one aged 18 to 29 and one aged 80 or older).

Receptor amplification or capture employed 5' RACE. Sequencing was carried out with an Illumina HiSeq 2500. A second PCR of about 7 to 12 cycles was performed with a sample-barcoded 5' primer and a J-beta primer mix. A unique molecular identifier was introduced onto each TCR beta cDNA molecule by a template-switch 5' adaptor carrying 12 random nucleotides. At least 2.5 million CDR3-containing paired-end reads were obtained from each sample. The Mint cDNA synthesis kit, primed by a TRBC-specific oligonucleotide, was used to synthesize first-strand cDNA from all RNA. After uracil-DNA glycosylase treatment, a first 18-cycle PCR used universal primers M1SS and BC2_uni_R on all cDNA. The original pipeline was this. Each sample was normalized by randomly selecting 1 million high-quality reads, each carrying a distinct molecular identifier. Instead of being binned into consensus sequences, reads that shared molecular identifiers were thrown out. MiTCR, run with a Q25 quality threshold and the strictest error-elimination algorithm, handled CDR3 identification, clonotype clustering and error correction. Lower-bound total TCR beta diversity was estimated with a nonparametric unseen species model using Euler transformation. The public reads were reprocessed in TCRdb via fastp at Q25 and MiXCR, keeping in-frame beta chains. Merged by CDR3 protein, the rows form single entries marked with the most common genes and DNA. None of the V and J calls come from the authors' own analysis; TCRdb made them. The sample profile shows 540,000 or so distinct CDR3 sequences; more than 45% of them were found once. Of the sample, under 30% is held by the ten largest clones.

Donors were around 37 systemically healthy Caucasian individuals from Russia aged 6 to 90 years. Ten milliliters of peripheral blood were collected from each donor into EDTA-treated Vacutainer tubes. Ficoll-Paque density-gradient centrifugation was used to isolate PBMCs, with at least 6 million per sample. Total RNA was extracted from PBMCs with Trizol reagent, with at least 6 micrograms obtained per sample. For every donor, an aliquot of PBMCs went through flow cytometry to measure the percentages of naive CD45RAhigh/CD27high T cells. The paper as a whole reports these results and caveats: There was a strong correlation between observed TCR beta diversity and the percentage of naive T cells measured by flow cytometry. The long-lived group showed more naive CD4+ T cells, fewer expanded clones and increased TCR diversity than the aged group, suggesting age selection. Estimates of total diversity based on one million sequenced T cells were considered lower bounds and underestimates. As age increased, observed TCR beta diversity per million T cells dropped in a roughly linear way, and a significant reduction was already evident by age roughly 40. Because profiling used bulk unsorted PBMCs, naive and antigen-experienced compartments could not be compared conclusively. Because the CMV infection status of the donors was unknown, age-related changes in expanded clonotypes may potentially have been confounded.

For this clonotype: It has no known antigen specificity. The sample holds no much larger clone one base away, and base qualities are not on file.

CDR1 and CDR2 (DFQATT, SNEGSKA) derive from the germline V gene (reference sequence). V is pared back by 2 bases and J by 1 base, with 11 bases lying between the germline termini. Including cysteine and phenylalanine, the CDR3 has 14 amino acids. Here the CDR3 DNA is all that survives: 42 bases in frame from base 1. Sequencing was performed on blood. The rearranged chain carries TRBV20-1 and TRBJ1-1; no D gene can be assigned with confidence. The sequence was collected from a man at least 80 years old in good health. The CDR3 protein is CSARLRVSNTEAFF. The bases are TGCAGTGCTAGACTGCGGGTCTCGAACACTGAAGCTTTCTTT.